This passage covers 26 T cell receptor beta chains from one sample sequenced in a study of T cell repertoires in cytomegalovirus infection. No cognate antigen is known for these TCRs. TCRdb called the reads again in MiXCR, with one record for every CDR3 protein. Among approximately 470,000 distinct CDR3 sequences, about two fifths were seen once, and the ten largest hold approximately 40%. The sample consisted of cultured PBMCs, taken from culture after CMV antigen stimulation. The receptors derive from a human donor in good health (CMV status not recorded). Some clones in this sample may be carry-over from other donors' samples.

This chain joins TRBV4-1 and TRBJ2-5, with D unclear. The CDR3 length is 14 residues. V was trimmed by 0 bases and J by 7 bases, leaving 12 bases between them. Germline CDR1 is MGHRA and CDR2 is YSYEKL. CDR3 in DNA: TGCGCCAGCAGCCAAGATCTCGTGTTGGGGACCCAGTACTTC. This translates into CASSQDLVLGTQYF.

The CDR3 DNA reads as TGTGCCACCAGTGATCCTACAGGGGAAGGGGCAGATACGCAGTATTTT. Its protein product is CATSDPTGEGADTQYF. The V call is TRBV24-1, the J call TRBJ2-3; 7 bases line up with TRBD1. The trim removed 3 bases at V and 4 bases at J, leaving 9 bases unmatched. The CDR3 runs to 16 residues. Germline-derived CDR1 and CDR2 are KGHDR and SFDVKD.

The CDR3 here is CSARGTGGNQPQHF. CDR3 sequence (DNA): TGCAGTGCTAGGGGGACAGGGGGTAATCAGCCCCAGCATTTT. The chain carries TRBV20-1 and TRBJ1-5; 11 nucleotides match TRBD1. The CDR3 is 14 residues long. The V gene end was trimmed by 3 bases and the J gene end by 4 bases; junction bases not matched to a gene: 2. From germline, CDR1 is DFQATT and CDR2 SNEGSKA (reference sequence).

This clonotype was detected a few times. The chain joins TRBV7-2 to TRBJ2-5, with TRBD1 as a possible D gene (6 bases). Trimming took 3 bases from V and 5 from J, leaving 16 bases between them. The CDR3 is made up of 15 amino acids. Per the germline V gene, CDR1 is SGHTA and CDR2 is FQGNSA. The CDR3 DNA reads TGTGCCAGCAGCTTTCTGTCAGGGGATTTCGAGACCCAGTACTTC. Amino acid sequence: CASSFLSGDFETQYF.

This clonotype was seen only a few times. The chain employs TRBV7-2 and TRBJ2-7; tentative D call: TRBD1 (6 bases). This CDR3 has 14 amino acids. V was pared by 3 bases and J by 2 bases, with 11 bases between. Per the germline V gene, CDR1 is SGHTA and CDR2 is FQGNSA. The DNA of the CDR3 is TGTGCCAGCAGCTTGGGGACATACCCCTACGAGCAGTACTTC. Translation gives CASSLGTYPYEQYF.

The genes are TRBV11-2 and TRBJ2-7, with TRBD2 matching over 12 bases. The CDR3 has 18 residues. The germline CDR1 and CDR2 sequences are SGHAT and FQNNGV. After removal of 2 bases from V and 0 bases from J, the junction contained 8 bases not matched to a gene. DNA for the CDR3: TGTGCCAGCAGCTTACAGGCTAGCGGGAGGGCCTTCTCCTACGAGCAGTACTTC. It encodes CASSLQASGRAFSYEQYF.

The chain uses TRBV28 and TRBJ2-7; the D gene is possibly TRBD2 (5 bases). Germline CDR1 and CDR2: MDHEN and SYDVKM. The CDR3 loop spans 14 amino acids. V was shortened by 5 bases and J by 3 bases, with 14 bases between the two germline ends. Written as DNA, the CDR3 is TGTGCCAGCAGTGCCCCCGGGGAATTCTACGAGCAGTACTTC. Translated: CASSAPGEFYEQYF.

V and J are TRBV5-1 and TRBJ2-1; tentative D call: TRBD1 (7 bases). Trimming stripped 9 bases from V and 6 bases from J, with 19 bases between. The CDR3 length is 14 residues. Germline CDR1 is SGHRS and CDR2 is YFSETQ. As DNA, the CDR3 is TGCGCCACCCGGAGGGGGCCGGGGCCCAATGAGCAGTTCTTC. This sequence encodes CATRRGPGPNEQFF.

This rearrangement joins TRBV19 to TRBJ1-1, with D unclear. Trimming stripped 3 bases from V and 4 bases from J, with 21 bases between. The length of the CDR3 is 17 residues. The V gene's germline CDR1 is LNHDA and CDR2 SQIVND (reference sequence). The CDR3 protein is CASSIPPLGGQPTEAFF. The CDR3 DNA follows: TGTGCCAGTAGTATTCCTCCCCTCGGAGGGCAGCCCACTGAAGCTTTCTTT.

The sample holds a few counts of this clonotype. The chain uses TRBV27 and TRBJ2-1, with D tentatively TRBD2 (6 bases). The germline V and J ends were trimmed by 2 bases and 5 bases, with 13 bases remaining between them. The CDR3 covers 15 residues. The germline V gene has CDR1 MNHEY and CDR2 SMNVEV (reference sequence). The CDR3 sequence: CASSLRGSVHNEQFF. Here the CDR3 DNA reads TGTGCCAGCAGTTTACGGGGGTCGGTCCACAATGAGCAGTTCTTC.

The chain carries TRBV7-6 and TRBJ2-1, with 7 bases aligning to TRBD2. This CDR3 comprises 15 residues. Trimming at V came to 1 base and at J to 8 bases, leaving 8 bases not matched to a gene. The germline V gene has CDR1 SGHVS and CDR2 FNYEAQ. The CDR3 nucleotides read TGTGCCAGCAGCTTAGGGGACGGGGGGAGTTATGAGCAGTTCTTC. As protein: CASSLGDGGSYEQFF.

The chain uses TRBV4-2 and TRBJ2-7; TRBD2 aligns across 9 bases. Looked up from germline, CDR1 is LGHNA and CDR2 is YNFKEQ. The CDR3 is 16 residues long. Germline trimming cut 0 bases from V and 0 bases from J; bases unmatched to any gene: 3. CDR3 nucleotide sequence: TGTGCCAGCAGCCAAGAAGAGCGGGGGGCCTCCTACGAGCAGTACTTC. Translated, it gives CASSQEERGASYEQYF.

This clonotype has just a few counts. This sequence joins TRBV7-2 and TRBJ2-2; D tentatively fits TRBD1 or TRBD2 (5 bases each). Germline V lookup: CDR1 SGHTA, CDR2 FQGNSA. The CDR3 is 14 amino acids. Between the trimmed V and J ends, which lost 0 bases and 5 bases, there was a span of 7 bases. The CDR3 loop reads CASSLAWGTGELFF. The CDR3 DNA sequence: TGTGCCAGCAGCTTAGCTTGGGGGACCGGGGAGCTGTTTTTT.

The V and J genes are TRBV7-9 and TRBJ1-4; no reliable D call. CDR3 length: 15 amino acids. Trimming took 5 bases from V and 1 from J, leaving 11 bases between them. Germline lookup yields CDR1 SEHNR and CDR2 FQNEAQ (reference sequence). CDR3 in DNA: TGTGCCAGCAGCGTGTCAGAGAAAACTAATGAAAAACTGTTTTTT. The encoded protein is CASSVSEKTNEKLFF. The whole variable domain, remainder taken from reference TRBV7-9 and TRBJ1-4, is DTGVSQNPRHKITKRGQNVTFRCDPISEHNRLYWYRQTLGQGPEFLTYFQNEAQLEKSRLLSDRFSAERPKGSFSTLEIQRTEQGDSAMYLCASSVSEKTNEKLFFGSGTQLSVL.

The V and J genes are TRBV7-2 and TRBJ1-2; 11 bases are a match to TRBD1. The germline V gene encodes CDR1 SGHTA and CDR2 FQGNSA. The CDR3 is 15 amino acids. The V and J ends lost 5 bases and 5 bases, in that order; junction bases with no gene match: 7. The CDR3 loop reads CASSQGTGGLYGYTF. The CDR3 DNA is TGTGCCAGCAGCCAGGGGACAGGGGGTCTTTATGGCTACACCTTC.

This chain connects TRBV7-2 to TRBJ2-3; D is unresolved. The V gene's germline CDR1 is SGHTA and CDR2 FQGNSA. With 7 bases removed from V and 3 bases from J, the gap between germline ends came to 11 bases. CDR3 length: 13 residues. The CDR3 coding sequence is TGTGCCAGCAACCAGGACCGTACAGATACGCAGTATTTT. This translates into CASNQDRTDTQYF.

This rearrangement joins TRBV12-3 or TRBV12-4 to TRBJ1-6; D gene unclear. The CDR3 runs 15 residues. Deletions cut 6 bases from V and 4 bases from J, with 13 bases between. CDR3 loop: CASRSRRMYNSPLHF. In DNA form, the CDR3 reads TGTGCCAGCAGGTCCCGGAGGATGTATAATTCACCCCTCCACTTT.

This clonotype was picked up many times. J is TRBJ1-2 and V is TRBV2, with TRBD1 matching over 9 bases. This CDR3 comprises 12 residues. From germline, CDR1 is SNHLY and CDR2 FYNNEI. Trimming took 6 bases from V and 8 from J; bases not matched to a gene: 4. The CDR3 DNA follows: TGTGCCAGCAGGAACAGGGGGCGAGGCTACACCTTC. Its protein product is CASRNRGRGYTF.

This clonotype was seen more than once but under ten times. The V and J genes are TRBV5-4 and TRBJ1-3; TRBD1 agrees at 9 bases. V shed 4 bases and J 1 base; nucleotides not matched to a gene: 3. The CDR3 totals 15 residues. Germline values: CDR1 SGHNT, CDR2 YYREEE (reference sequence). CDR3 region: CASSDGQGSGNTIYF. In DNA form, the CDR3 reads TGTGCCAGCAGCGACGGACAGGGGTCTGGAAACACCATATATTTT. The full variable domain, in which reference TRBV5-4 and TRBJ1-3 provide the parts outside the CDR3, is ETGVTQSPTHLIKTRGQQVTLRCSSQSGHNTVSWYQQALGQGPQFIFQYYREEENGRGNFPPRFSGLQFPNYSSELNVNALELDDSALYLCASSDGQGSGNTIYFGEGSWLTVV.

The CDR3 spells CASSRSLDSNQPQHF. The CDR3, as DNA: TGTGCCAGCAGTCGGAGTTTAGATAGCAATCAGCCCCAGCATTTT. The chain couples TRBV6-1 to TRBJ1-5; D gene uncertain. V dropped 5 bases and J dropped 0 bases, with 11 bases sitting between them. Germline loops: CDR1 MNHNS, CDR2 SASEGT. CDR3 size: 15 residues.

This chain links TRBV7-8 with TRBJ1-1, with 7 bases that match TRBD1. The CDR3 runs 16 residues. Germline CDR1 is SGHVS and CDR2 is FQNEAQ. Trimming took 5 bases from V and 4 from J; bases not matched to a gene: 13. The CDR3 sequence is CASSPWRSTGVTEAFF. The CDR3 nucleotides read TGTGCCAGCAGCCCCTGGAGGTCCACAGGGGTCACTGAAGCTTTCTTT.

This clonotype was counted once. The gene calls are TRBV7-9 and TRBJ2-1; TRBD1 matches 7 bases. The CDR3 loop spans 14 amino acids. Germline-derived CDR1 and CDR2 are SEHNR and FQNEAQ (reference sequence). V lost 7 bases to trimming and J lost 5 bases; unmatched junction nucleotides: 8. DNA of the CDR3: TGTGCCAGCAACCCCCGGGACAGAAACAATGAGCAGTTCTTC. This encodes CASNPRDRNNEQFF. The full variable domain, rest sourced from reference TRBV7-9 and TRBJ2-1, is DTGVSQNPRHKITKRGQNVTFRCDPISEHNRLYWYRQTLGQGPEFLTYFQNEAQLEKSRLLSDRFSAERPKGSFSTLEIQRTEQGDSAMYLCASNPRDRNNEQFFGPGTRLTVL.

This sequence joins TRBV20-1 and TRBJ2-3; D unresolved. Germline lookup yields CDR1 DFQATT and CDR2 SNEGSKA (reference sequence). Trimming shortened V by 4 bases and J by 3 bases, and 11 bases separated the two germline ends. The CDR3 extends over 13 amino acids. CDR3 bases: TGCAGTGCTACCTTCCTGGTAACAGATACGCAGTATTTT. This codes for CSATFLVTDTQYF.

V usage is TRBV4-1 and J usage is TRBJ2-1, with D hard to call. Trimming stripped 4 bases from V and 8 bases from J, with 9 bases between. Germline V gene lookup returns CDR1 MGHRA and CDR2 YSYEKL. The CDR3 contains 12 residues. The DNA for the CDR3 is TGCGCCAGCAGCCTTAGAGTGGATGAGCAGTTCTTC. It yields the protein CASSLRVDEQFF.

The sample holds many counts of this clonotype. The rearrangement uses TRBV12-3 or TRBV12-4 and TRBJ1-1; TRBD1 might be the D (5 bases). With 6 bases removed from V and 2 bases from J, the gap between germline ends came to 10 bases. CDR3 size: 13 residues. The CDR3 sequence is CASSFTGNTEAFF. The DNA for the CDR3 is TGTGCCAGCAGCTTTACAGGAAACACTGAAGCTTTCTTT.

This clonotype was detected a few times. The rearrangement joins TRBV7-2 to TRBJ2-1, with TRBD2 identical over 14 bases. CDR1 and CDR2 from the germline V gene are SGHTA and FQGNSA. The V and J ends lost 5 bases and 0 bases, in that order; junction bases with no gene match: 15. CDR3 length equals 21 residues. CDR3 nucleotides: TGTGCCAGCAGCCGCCTCCCTTCCGGACTAGCGGGAGGAAGCTCCTACAATGAGCAGTTCTTC. The encoded protein is CASSRLPSGLAGGSSYNEQFF.